This T cell receptor (beta chain) emerged from a study of cytomegalovirus exposure and HLA in healthy donors. CDR1 ENHRY and CDR2 SYGVKD come from the germline V gene. The length of the CDR3 is 11 residues. Trimming cost V 7 bases and J 2 bases, with 4 bases left between them. The method was immunoSEQ multiplex PCR; TCRdb's version includes in-frame clones alone and lacks a portion of them. The sample lists about 56,000 clones; approximately 95% were seen once. Sequenced sample: PBMCs. This receptor was taken from a woman younger than 35 in good health and CMV-seronegative. V usage is TRBV10-3 and J usage is TRBJ2-3; D not certain. The CDR3 loop is CAIKYTDTQYF. The CDR3 nucleotides read TGTGCCATCAAATACACAGATACGCAGTATTTT.